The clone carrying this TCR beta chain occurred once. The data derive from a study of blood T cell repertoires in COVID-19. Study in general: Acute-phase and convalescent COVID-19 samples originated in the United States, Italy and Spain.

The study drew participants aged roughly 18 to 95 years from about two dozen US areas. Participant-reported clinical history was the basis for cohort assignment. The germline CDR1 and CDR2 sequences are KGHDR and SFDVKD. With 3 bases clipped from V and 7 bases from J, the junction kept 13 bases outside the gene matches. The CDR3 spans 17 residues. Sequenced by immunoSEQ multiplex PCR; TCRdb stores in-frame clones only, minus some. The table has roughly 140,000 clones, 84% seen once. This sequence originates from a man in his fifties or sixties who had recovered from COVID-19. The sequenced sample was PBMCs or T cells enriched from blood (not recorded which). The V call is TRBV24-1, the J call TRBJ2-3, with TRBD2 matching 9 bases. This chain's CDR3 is CATSDPLSSGGLHTQYF. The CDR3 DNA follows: TGTGCCACCAGTGATCCATTGTCGAGCGGGGGGCTTCATACGCAGTATTTT.